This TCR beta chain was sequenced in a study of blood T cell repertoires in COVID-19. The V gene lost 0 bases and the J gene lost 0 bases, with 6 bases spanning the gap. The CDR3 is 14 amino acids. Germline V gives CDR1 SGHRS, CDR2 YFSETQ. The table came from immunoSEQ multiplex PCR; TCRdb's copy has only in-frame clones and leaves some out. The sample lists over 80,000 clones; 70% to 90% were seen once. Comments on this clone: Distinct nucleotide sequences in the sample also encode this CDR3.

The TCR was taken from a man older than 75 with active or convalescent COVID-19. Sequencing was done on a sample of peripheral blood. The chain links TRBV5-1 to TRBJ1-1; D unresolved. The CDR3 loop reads CASSLDKMNTEAFF. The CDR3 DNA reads TGCGCCAGCAGCTTGGACAAGATGAACACTGAAGCTTTCTTT.